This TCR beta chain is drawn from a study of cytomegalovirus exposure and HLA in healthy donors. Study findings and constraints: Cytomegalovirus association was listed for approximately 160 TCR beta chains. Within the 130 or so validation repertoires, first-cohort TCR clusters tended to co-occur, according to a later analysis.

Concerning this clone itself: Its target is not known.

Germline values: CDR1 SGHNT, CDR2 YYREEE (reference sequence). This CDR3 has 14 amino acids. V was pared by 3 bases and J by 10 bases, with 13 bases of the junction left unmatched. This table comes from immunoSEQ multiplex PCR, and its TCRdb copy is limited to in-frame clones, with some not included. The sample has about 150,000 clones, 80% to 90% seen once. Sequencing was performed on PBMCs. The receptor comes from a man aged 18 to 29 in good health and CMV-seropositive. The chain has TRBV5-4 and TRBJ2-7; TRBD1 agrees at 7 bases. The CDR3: CASSSDPGQSNQYF. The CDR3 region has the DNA TGTGCCAGCAGCTCCGATCCGGGACAGTCAAATCAGTACTTC. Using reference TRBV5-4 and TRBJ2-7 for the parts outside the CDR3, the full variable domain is ETGVTQSPTHLIKTRGQQVTLRCSSQSGHNTVSWYQQALGQGPQFIFQYYREEENGRGNFPPRFSGLQFPNYSSELNVNALELDDSALYLCASSSDPGQSNQYFGPGTRLTVT.